This paragraph reports one T cell receptor beta chain. The protocol was immunoSEQ multiplex PCR, while the TCRdb copy is restricted to in-frame clones and leaves out a portion. The top ten clones hold approximately 6.5% of a sample with about 170,000 clones, roughly nine tenths of them seen once. The record originates from a study of blood T cell repertoires in COVID-19. Study background: Whether acute or convalescent, the COVID-19 samples came from the United States, Italy and Spain.

Germline assignment: CDR1 MDHEN and CDR2 SYDVKM. CDR3 length equals 16 residues. V dropped 5 bases and J dropped 3; count of bases not matched to a gene: 12. This chain links TRBV28 with TRBJ2-7; 8 bases map to TRBD2. The clonotype comes from a woman at least 80 years old in a cohort sampled during active or convalescent COVID-19. The material sequenced was peripheral blood. CDR3 sequence (DNA): TGTGCCAGCAGTCGGGGACTAGTCCGGGGCCTCTACGAGCAGTACTTC. Its protein is CASSRGLVRGLYEQYF.